What follows is one TCR beta chain and its context. The CDR3 contains 12 residues. Germline V gives CDR1 GTSNPN, CDR2 SVGIG (reference sequence). The germline V and J ends were trimmed by 5 bases and 6 bases, with 11 bases remaining between them. This record comes from a study of shared clonotypes between healthy human individuals. Only in-frame clones appear in the TCRdb table, and some are missing; sequencing was by immunoSEQ multiplex PCR. The sample holds millions of clones; approximately 94% are singletons and the top ten take roughly 1%. Naive CD8 cells comprised CD45RO-negative, CCR7-positively selected cells, excluding terminally differentiated effector memory CD45RA+ cells.

The chain recombines TRBV30 with TRBJ1-3, with no clear D. The specimen sequenced was naive CD8+ T cells sorted from blood. This receptor was identified in a young man in good health. Here the CDR3 DNA reads TGTGCCTGGGCTACCCCCCAAAACACCATATATTTT. This sequence encodes CAWATPQNTIYF.